These T cell receptor beta chains were read from a single sample in a study of T cell responses to AZD1222 COVID-19 vaccine. Method: immunoSEQ multiplex PCR; TCRdb's copy keeps in-frame clones and lacks some. The table lists roughly 91,000 clones, 70% to 90% of them singletons, with approximately 3% in the top ten. The sequences come from peripheral blood, collected on day 0 of AZD1222 vaccination. These receptors came from an adult in good health. Each CDR3 is given with its conserved first and last residue. D genes are given only for firm matches. Size tells how often a clone was seen (once, few, many) or the class of an expanded clone, and some rows leave it out.

CDR3 DNA: TGTGCCAGCAGCCCAACGACAGGGGGCAACGAGCAGTACTTC; CDR3 protein: CASSPTTGGNEQYF; V gene: TRBV11-2; D gene: TRBD1; CDR3 length: 14; J gene: TRBJ2-7; clone size: NA
CDR3 DNA: TGTGCCAGCAAAGTGATGGCGGGGACTAGGAACACTGAAGCTTTCTTT; CDR3 protein: CASKVMAGTRNTEAFF; V gene: TRBV27; D gene: NA; CDR3 length: 16; J gene: TRBJ1-1; clone size: NA
CDR3 DNA: TGCGCCAGCATCCCGACTAGCGTGGGCACCGGGGAGCTGTTTTTT; CDR3 protein: CASIPTSVGTGELFF; V gene: TRBV5-1; D gene: TRBD2; CDR3 length: 15; J gene: TRBJ2-2; clone size: NA
CDR3 DNA: TGTGCCAGCAGTAGCAGGGGGCATGATGGGGGCTACACCTTC; CDR3 protein: CASSSRGHDGGYTF; V gene: TRBV6-6; D gene: TRBD1; CDR3 length: 14; J gene: TRBJ1-2; clone size: NA
CDR3 DNA: TGTGCCAGCGGGGGGCAAGAGACCCAGTACTTC; CDR3 protein: CASGGQETQYF; V gene: TRBV2; D gene: NA; CDR3 length: 11; J gene: TRBJ2-5; clone size: NA
CDR3 DNA: TGTGCCAGCAGTCCCCGCGGACAGGGGCATTCACCCCTCCACTTT; CDR3 protein: CASSPRGQGHSPLHF; V gene: TRBV27; D gene: TRBD1; CDR3 length: 15; J gene: TRBJ1-6; clone size: NA
CDR3 DNA: TGTGCCAGCAGTGCGGCACTCCTTGGGTATGGCTACACCTTC; CDR3 protein: CASSAALLGYGYTF; V gene: TRBV2; D gene: NA; CDR3 length: 14; J gene: TRBJ1-2; clone size: NA
CDR3 DNA: TGTGCCAGCAGCCAAGATCTAGTTAGCTTGAACACTGAAGCTTTCTTT; CDR3 protein: CASSQDLVSLNTEAFF; V gene: TRBV14; D gene: NA; CDR3 length: 16; J gene: TRBJ1-1; clone size: NA
CDR3 DNA: TGTGCCAGCTCACCAAAGGCAGGGAAGGGGAATGAAAAACTGTTTTTT; CDR3 protein: CASSPKAGKGNEKLFF; V gene: TRBV18; D gene: NA; CDR3 length: 16; J gene: TRBJ1-4; clone size: NA
CDR3 DNA: TGTGCCAGCAGCATACCGGGACAGGGGATCGGGGAGCAGTACTTC; CDR3 protein: CASSIPGQGIGEQYF; V gene: TRBV5-6; D gene: TRBD1; CDR3 length: 15; J gene: TRBJ2-7; clone size: NA
CDR3 DNA: TGTGCCAGCAGACGGCACCTAGGGGTGGGGGGTACTGAAGCTTTCTTT; CDR3 protein: CASRRHLGVGGTEAFF; V gene: TRBV28; D gene: NA; CDR3 length: 16; J gene: TRBJ1-1; clone size: once
CDR3 DNA: TGTGCCACCGGCGGGCCCGGGACCGGGGAGCTGTTTTTT; CDR3 protein: CATGGPGTGELFF; V gene: TRBV24-1; D gene: NA; CDR3 length: 13; J gene: TRBJ2-2; clone size: NA
CDR3 DNA: TGTGCCAGCACGCTTAGGGACCCCCTGGGGAACATTCAGTACTTC; CDR3 protein: CASTLRDPLGNIQYF; V gene: TRBV7-8; D gene: NA; CDR3 length: 15; J gene: TRBJ2-4; clone size: NA
CDR3 DNA: TGTGCCAGCAGTTTTGCCAGGAATCAGCCCCAGCATTTT; CDR3 protein: CASSFARNQPQHF; V gene: TRBV27; D gene: NA; CDR3 length: 13; J gene: TRBJ1-5; clone size: NA
CDR3 DNA: TGTGCCAGCAGCATTGACAAGAACACTGAAGCTTTCTTT; CDR3 protein: CASSIDKNTEAFF; V gene: TRBV2; D gene: NA; CDR3 length: 13; J gene: TRBJ1-1; clone size: NA
CDR3 DNA: TGTGCCAGCAGCCCGTCGCCTGGAACTGAAGCTTTCTTT; CDR3 protein: CASSPSPGTEAFF; V gene: TRBV3-1/TRBV3-2; D gene: NA; CDR3 length: 13; J gene: TRBJ1-1; clone size: few
CDR3 DNA: TGCAGCGTTGGTGTGAACACTGAAGCTTTCTTT; CDR3 protein: CSVGVNTEAFF; V gene: TRBV29-1; D gene: NA; CDR3 length: 11; J gene: TRBJ1-1; clone size: NA
CDR3 DNA: TGTGCCAGCAGCGACAGGGCATACACTGAAGCTTTCTTT; CDR3 protein: CASSDRAYTEAFF; V gene: TRBV6-2/TRBV6-3; D gene: TRBD1; CDR3 length: 13; J gene: TRBJ1-1; clone size: NA
CDR3 DNA: TGCGCCAGCAGCCAAGTGGCAGGGGGAAACACCATATATTTT; CDR3 protein: CASSQVAGGNTIYF; V gene: TRBV4-3; D gene: NA; CDR3 length: 14; J gene: TRBJ1-3; clone size: once
CDR3 DNA: TGTGCCAGCAGACAGACCCCGGGCACTGAAGCTTTCTTT; CDR3 protein: CASRQTPGTEAFF; V gene: TRBV7-3; D gene: NA; CDR3 length: 13; J gene: TRBJ1-1; clone size: NA
CDR3 DNA: TGTGCCAGCCTCGGGGGGGCCCACAATGAGCAGTTCTTC; CDR3 protein: CASLGGAHNEQFF; V gene: TRBV12-3/TRBV12-4; D gene: TRBD2; CDR3 length: 13; J gene: TRBJ2-1; clone size: once
CDR3 DNA: TGCGCCAGCAGAATACAGGGGGCGACTAATTCACCCCTCCACTTT; CDR3 protein: CASRIQGATNSPLHF; V gene: TRBV5-1; D gene: TRBD1; CDR3 length: 15; J gene: TRBJ1-6; clone size: once
CDR3 DNA: TGTGCTAGCAGCCGGATACCGGGACTAGCGGAATACAATGAGCAGTTCTTC; CDR3 protein: CASSRIPGLAEYNEQFF; V gene: TRBV7-7; D gene: TRBD2; CDR3 length: 17; J gene: TRBJ2-1; clone size: NA
CDR3 DNA: TGTGCCACCAGTGACCGTGGCCGACCTCCAGATACGCAGTATTTT; CDR3 protein: CATSDRGRPPDTQYF; V gene: TRBV24-1; D gene: NA; CDR3 length: 15; J gene: TRBJ2-3; clone size: NA
CDR3 DNA: TGTGCCAGCAGCGTAGGAGGGGTGGGCACAGATACGCAGTATTTT; CDR3 protein: CASSVGGVGTDTQYF; V gene: TRBV9; D gene: NA; CDR3 length: 15; J gene: TRBJ2-3; clone size: NA
CDR3 DNA: TGTGCCAGTAGTACGACAGGTGTCACTGAAGCTTTCTTT; CDR3 protein: CASSTTGVTEAFF; V gene: TRBV19; D gene: NA; CDR3 length: 13; J gene: TRBJ1-1; clone size: NA
CDR3 DNA: TGTGCCACAAGGGTGGGGTCGAACACCGGGGAGCTGTTTTTT; CDR3 protein: CATRVGSNTGELFF; V gene: TRBV19; D gene: NA; CDR3 length: 14; J gene: TRBJ2-2; clone size: NA
CDR3 DNA: TGTGCCAGCAGCATAGGACTAGCGGGGGCTCAAGAGACCCAGTACTTC; CDR3 protein: CASSIGLAGAQETQYF; V gene: TRBV5-8; D gene: TRBD2; CDR3 length: 16; J gene: TRBJ2-5; clone size: NA
CDR3 DNA: TGTGCCAGCTCGCAAAAGGGCGGTCAGCCCCAGCATTTT; CDR3 protein: CASSQKGGQPQHF; V gene: TRBV6-5; D gene: NA; CDR3 length: 13; J gene: TRBJ1-5; clone size: NA
CDR3 DNA: TGTGCCAGCAGTTTCGCGGGGAACACTGAAGCTTTCTTT; CDR3 protein: CASSFAGNTEAFF; V gene: TRBV11-1; D gene: NA; CDR3 length: 13; J gene: TRBJ1-1; clone size: few
CDR3 DNA: TGTGCCAGTACCCCGCGGGACGCGGGAGGTAATGAGCAGTTCTTC; CDR3 protein: CASTPRDAGGNEQFF; V gene: TRBV19; D gene: TRBD2; CDR3 length: 15; J gene: TRBJ2-1; clone size: NA
CDR3 DNA: TGTGCCAGCAGCTTAATGGGTTTGGCAAACACAGATACGCAGTATTTT; CDR3 protein: CASSLMGLANTDTQYF; V gene: TRBV11-2; D gene: NA; CDR3 length: 16; J gene: TRBJ2-3; clone size: NA
CDR3 DNA: TGTGCCAGCAGGGAGACCGGGACAGGGTTCCAGCCCCAGCATTTT; CDR3 protein: CASRETGTGFQPQHF; V gene: TRBV28; D gene: TRBD1; CDR3 length: 15; J gene: TRBJ1-5; clone size: NA
CDR3 DNA: TGTGCCAGCAGCTTAGGTTTACGGGAAAAACTGTTTTTT; CDR3 protein: CASSLGLREKLFF; V gene: TRBV7-8; D gene: NA; CDR3 length: 13; J gene: TRBJ1-4; clone size: NA